The 26 T cell receptor beta chains below all came from one sample that was sequenced in a study of beta chain features in type 1 diabetes. Findings of the study overall: The study found moderately but significantly shorter TCRB CDR3s in all four CD4+ subsets of Type 1 diabetes patients.

The sequenced template was cDNA made from the entire isolated RNA. Clones were sequenced by immunoSEQ multiplex PCR, and TCRdb holds only the in-frame ones, with some missing. Here the sample spans roughly 700,000 clones, roughly 13% being singletons. The antigens for these receptors are not known. Sequenced material: naive CD4+ T cells from blood. These receptors all come from a man younger than 35 with type 1 diabetes.

V gene TRBV2 combines with J gene TRBJ2-5, with unresolved D. This CDR3 is built from 12 residues. V was clipped by 3 bases and J by 2 bases, with 4 bases between them. The V gene's germline CDR1 is SNHLY and CDR2 FYNNEI. CDR3 sequence (DNA): TGTGCCAGCAGTGAGTCACAAGAGACCCAGTACTTC. Translation: CASSESQETQYF.

This clone was observed a handful of times. The chain is built from TRBV28 and TRBJ1-2, with D perhaps matching TRBD1 (5 bases). The CDR3 spans 14 residues. Germline CDR1 MDHEN, CDR2 SYDVKM. V gave up 3 bases and J gave up 2 bases, with 10 bases separating them. The CDR3 region has the DNA TGTGCCAGCAGTTTGACCAGGGTGAACTATGGCTACACCTTC. Protein product: CASSLTRVNYGYTF.

The V call is TRBV5-6, the J call TRBJ2-1; TRBD1 matches at 7 bases. Germline V gives CDR1 SGHDT, CDR2 YYEEEE. With 1 base clipped from V and 3 bases from J, the junction kept 7 bases outside the gene matches. This CDR3 spans 16 amino acids. The CDR3 loop is CASSLRTGWGYNEQFF. CDR3 nucleotides: TGTGCCAGCAGCTTGCGGACAGGATGGGGCTACAATGAGCAGTTCTTC.

J is TRBJ2-7 and V is TRBV21-1; no DNA check was done on the table's D call, TRBD2. TRBV21-1 is tagged as a pseudogene. The CDR3 covers 15 residues. The CDR3 DNA is TGTGCCAGCAGCAAGGGTGGACTTCAGTCCTACGAGCAGTACTTC. Its translation is CASSKGGLQSYEQYF.

This sequence joins TRBV18 and TRBJ2-7, with D possibly being TRBD1 (6 bases). V was pared by 2 bases and J by 0 bases, with 11 bases between. The V gene's germline CDR1 is KGHSH and CDR2 LQKENI. CDR3 length: 15 amino acids. The CDR3 region has the DNA TGTGCCAGCTCACCAATTACAGGGAACTCCTACGAGCAGTACTTC. This gives the protein CASSPITGNSYEQYF.

This clone was seen only a few times. The genes are TRBV19 and TRBJ2-2, with a possible D match to TRBD2 (6 bases). CDR3 length: 14 amino acids. Germline assignment: CDR1 LNHDA and CDR2 SQIVND (reference sequence). The ends were cut back, 8 bases at V and 4 bases at J, with 14 bases in the middle. Here the CDR3 DNA reads TGTGCCAGTTCCGGGGGAAGGGTCACCGGGGAGCTGTTTTTT. It is translated as CASSGGRVTGELFF.

CDR3 sequence (DNA): TGTGCCTGGAGCTACCGGGACGGCGGGGAAAAACTGTTTTTT. It yields the protein CAWSYRDGGEKLFF. This chain uses TRBV30 with TRBJ1-4; a weak D match, TRBD1 (5 bases). CDR3 length: 14 amino acids. Germline CDR1 reads GTSNPN; CDR2 reads SVGIG (reference sequence). V was cut by 3 bases and J by 8 bases, with 16 bases left in between.

This clone appeared a few times. The chain joins TRBV10-3 to TRBJ1-5; 9 bases fit TRBD1. The ends lost 6 bases at V and 7 bases at J; junction bases unmatched: 4. The CDR3 consists of 13 residues. Germline V gene lookup returns CDR1 ENHRY and CDR2 SYGVKD. The CDR3 is CAIRRQGDQPQHF. The CDR3 DNA reads as TGTGCCATCAGACGACAGGGGGACCAGCCCCAGCATTTT.

This clone was counted only a few times. This rearrangement joins TRBV14 to TRBJ1-1; 8 nucleotides align to TRBD1. CDR1 is SGHDN and CDR2 is FVKESK in the germline V gene. Unmatched junction bases numbered 4, after V lost 6 bases and J lost 4 bases. The CDR3 contains 13 residues. The CDR3 reads CASRLTGGTEAFF. The CDR3 DNA sequence: TGTGCCAGCAGACTTACAGGGGGCACTGAAGCTTTCTTT.

The chain joins TRBV28 to TRBJ1-5; TRBD1 aligns across 8 bases. The germline V gene has CDR1 MDHEN and CDR2 SYDVKM. The length of the CDR3 is 14 residues. Trimming cost V 3 bases and J 7 bases; bases outside gene matches: 5. The DNA for the CDR3 is TGTGCCAGCAGTTTGGACAGGGAAGGGCAGCCCCAGCATTTT. This sequence encodes CASSLDREGQPQHF.

The rearrangement uses TRBV19 and TRBJ2-1; unclear D gene. The CDR3 runs to 15 residues. The V and J ends lost 3 bases and 0 bases respectively, with 9 bases between them. The germline V gene encodes CDR1 LNHDA and CDR2 SQIVND (reference sequence). The CDR3 DNA sequence: TGTGCCAGTAGTATGCGGCGGAGCTCCTACAATGAGCAGTTCTTC. The encoded protein is CASSMRRSSYNEQFF.

The chain combines TRBV10-3 with TRBJ1-4; D is ambiguous. The CDR3 sequence is 14 residues long. The germline V gene encodes CDR1 ENHRY and CDR2 SYGVKD. Trimming left V 3 bases short and J 0 bases short, with 5 bases between. CDR3 residues: CAISDGATNEKLFF. Here the CDR3 DNA reads TGTGCCATCAGTGACGGAGCAACTAATGAAAAACTGTTTTTT.

This chain uses TRBV11-2 with TRBJ1-2; D ambiguous. The ends were cut back, 10 bases at V and 0 bases at J, with 12 bases in the middle. Germline CDR1 reads SGHAT; CDR2 reads FQNNGV. The CDR3 runs 13 residues. CDR3 sequence (DNA): TGTGCCATCTGGGGTGGGACTAACTATGGCTACACCTTC. It codes for CAIWGGTNYGYTF.

Only a few counts were recorded for this clone. This chain connects TRBV5-1 to TRBJ2-1; D is possibly TRBD2 (6 bases). The CDR3 sequence is 15 residues long. V lost 0 bases to trimming and J lost 4 bases, with 11 bases between them. Germline CDR1 and CDR2: SGHRS and YFSETQ. CDR3 in amino acids: CASSLESSGYNEQFF. In DNA, the CDR3 is TGCGCCAGCAGCTTGGAGAGTAGCGGATACAATGAGCAGTTCTTC. Together with reference TRBV5-1 and TRBJ2-1, the CDR3 gives the full variable domain: KAGVTQTPRYLIKTRGQQVTLSCSPISGHRSVSWYQQTPGQGLQFLFEYFSETQRNKGNFPGRFSGRQFSNSRSEMNVSTLELGDSALYLCASSLESSGYNEQFFGPGTRLTVL.

This clone was seen a handful of times. Mismatch with germline at one junction end may stem from a read error. V and J are TRBV28 and TRBJ2-5; 7 nucleotides line up with TRBD1. Germline lookup yields CDR1 MDHEN and CDR2 SYDVKM. This CDR3 is built from 16 residues. CDR3 residues: CASSSPGTVVQEAQYF. The CDR3 coding sequence is TGTGCCAGCAGTTCCCCCGGGACAGTGGTCCAAGAGGCCCAGTACTTC.

V usage is TRBV11-1 and J usage is TRBJ2-2; TRBD2 matches 9 bases. The germline gives CDR1 SGHAT, CDR2 FQDESV (reference sequence). Germline trimming cut 3 bases from V and 3 bases from J; bases unmatched to any gene: 5. This CDR3 has 16 residues. CDR3 region: CASSFFRTSDTGELFF. CDR3 DNA: TGTGCCAGCAGCTTTTTCAGGACTAGCGACACCGGGGAGCTGTTTTTT.

The rearrangement joins TRBV7-6 to TRBJ2-3; TRBD2 agrees at 8 bases. The CDR3 runs 17 residues. Germline assignment: CDR1 SGHVS and CDR2 FNYEAQ. V trimming: 4 bases; J trimming: 2 bases; junction bases outside the gene matches: 11. CDR3 sequence (DNA): TGTGCCAGCAGCTACCCCGCGGGGGGCGTCTTCACAGATACGCAGTATTTT. Protein sequence: CASSYPAGGVFTDTQYF.

For the CDR3, the DNA is TGTGCCAGCAGCGTCGAGACAGGGGGGGAGCAGTTCTTC. Translating it yields CASSVETGGEQFF. The rearrangement joins TRBV9 to TRBJ2-1; 9 bases line up with TRBD1. CDR3 length: 13 amino acids. CDR1 and CDR2 (germline): SGDLS, YYNGEE. V lost 2 bases and J lost 10; bases outside the gene matches: 4.

The chain joins TRBV5-6 to TRBJ1-4, with D uncertain. The length of the CDR3 is 15 residues. Germline V lookup: CDR1 SGHDT, CDR2 YYEEEE. The V gene lost 0 bases and the J gene lost 7 bases, with 13 bases spanning the gap. In DNA, the CDR3 is TGTGCCAGCAGCTTGGATTGGAAAAGTAGTGAAAAACTGTTTTTT. Its protein is CASSLDWKSSEKLFF. Together with reference TRBV5-6 and TRBJ1-4, the CDR3 gives the full variable domain: DAGVTQSPTHLIKTRGQQVTLRCSPKSGHDTVSWYQQALGQGPQFIFQYYEEEERQRGNFPDRFSGHQFPNYSSELNVNALLLGDSALYLCASSLDWKSSEKLFFGSGTQLSVL.

The rearrangement links TRBV6-5 to TRBJ2-7; 8 nucleotides agree with TRBD1. V shed 2 bases and J 9 bases; nucleotides not matched to a gene: 3. The germline gives CDR1 MNHEY, CDR2 SVGAGI. The CDR3 is 12 amino acids. CDR3 nucleotide sequence: TGTGCCAGCAGTTACGACAGGGGATGGCAGTACTTC. Protein product: CASSYDRGWQYF.

This clone has only a few counts. The chain is built from TRBV6-5 and TRBJ2-7; no definite D call. The germline gives CDR1 MNHEY, CDR2 SVGAGI. The CDR3 covers 14 residues. Trimming cost V 5 bases and J 2 bases, with 13 bases left between them. This chain's CDR3 is CASSPGPSPYEQYF. DNA of the CDR3: TGTGCCAGCAGTCCCGGTCCTTCCCCCTACGAGCAGTACTTC.

This clone was counted only a few times. The CDR3 DNA is TGTGCCAGCAGTTACTCGAGTTTTCGGGAGACCCAGTACTTC. Amino acid sequence: CASSYSSFRETQYF. V gene TRBV6-6 combines with J gene TRBJ2-5; D is undetermined. This CDR3 is built from 14 residues. Germline CDR1 is MNHNY and CDR2 is SVGAGI (reference sequence). Trimming took off 0 bases at V and 5 bases at J, with 10 bases between the two ends.

The V and J genes are TRBV28 and TRBJ1-6; a possible D gene is TRBD1 (5 bases). CDR1 and CDR2 from the germline V gene are MDHEN and SYDVKM. The V end was cut by 5 bases, the J end by 3 bases, with 17 bases between. CDR3 length: 17 amino acids. CDR3 residues: CASSPYRDRIYNSPLHF. CDR3 nucleotides: TGTGCCAGCAGTCCATACCGGGACCGAATCTATAATTCACCCCTCCACTTT.

Concerning this clone: A read error is possible here, since a much larger clone lies one base away. This CDR3 is also generated by other DNA sequences in the sample. The V call is TRBV9, the J call TRBJ2-1; unclear D gene. The CDR3 sequence is 11 residues long. From germline, CDR1 is SGDLS and CDR2 YYNGEE. V was clipped by 4 bases and J by 4 bases, with 3 bases between them. In DNA, the CDR3 is TGTGCCAGCAGCCTTTACAATGAGCAGTTCTTC. This gives the protein CASSLYNEQFF.

This clone has only a few counts. This chain joins TRBV29-1 and TRBJ2-7; TRBD1 agrees at 10 bases. The trim removed 7 bases at V and 4 bases at J, leaving 4 bases unmatched. CDR1 is SQVTM and CDR2 is ANQGSEA in the germline V gene. CDR3 length: 12 residues. The CDR3 DNA reads as TGCAGCGGGAGGGGACAGGGGTACGAGCAGTACTTC. Translated, it gives CSGRGQGYEQYF.

This clone was seen only a few times. This chain uses TRBV14 with TRBJ2-3, with 7 bases fitting TRBD1. This CDR3 is built from 15 residues. Germline assignment: CDR1 SGHDN and CDR2 FVKESK. V lost 4 bases to trimming and J lost 2 bases; unmatched junction nucleotides: 6. CDR3 sequence (DNA): TGTGCCAGCAGCCGTCACAGGGGAAACACAGATACGCAGTATTTT. Translated, it gives CASSRHRGNTDTQYF.